This T cell receptor beta chain comes out of a study of T cell responses to AZD1222 COVID-19 vaccine. Pooling covered second doses at about 4 or about 12 weeks. TCRdb's table, derived via immunoSEQ multiplex PCR, lists solely in-frame clones and lacks some. Found here are 140,000 to 150,000 clones, approximately 90% of them singletons; the top ten hold roughly 3%. The CDR3 contains 15 residues. The V end lost 0 bases, the J end lost 9 bases, and 16 bases lay between the germline ends. Looked up from germline, CDR1 is SGHAT and CDR2 is FQNNGV. The chain uses TRBV11-2 and TRBJ2-3; D unresolved. Material: peripheral blood, obtained 28 days after the second AZD1222 dose. The receptor comes from an adult who received the AZD1222 COVID-19 vaccine. CDR3 sequence reads: CASSLDSGLRRTQYF. In nucleotides, the CDR3 is TGTGCCAGCAGCTTAGATAGTGGCTTGAGGCGGACGCAGTATTTT.